This passage covers 8 T cell receptor beta chains from one sample sequenced in a study of shared T cell receptors in the human thymus. The assay was immunoSEQ multiplex PCR, and TCRdb's table has in-frame clones only and misses some. The sample comprises hundreds of thousands of clones, around 78% of which are singletons, and about 0.013% rests with the top ten. These data were also reused for a study on human thymus T cells.

The material sequenced was thymocytes. The receptors shown here come from a boy less than two years old with a congenital heart defect.

The chain joins TRBV5-4 to TRBJ2-7; 7 bases agree with TRBD2. The CDR3 is 15 residues long. Germline values: CDR1 SGHNT, CDR2 YYREEE (reference sequence). After removal of 3 bases from V and 7 bases from J, the junction contained 13 bases not matched to a gene. The CDR3 here is CASSWGGGTSSEQYF. DNA of the CDR3: TGTGCCAGCAGCTGGGGGGGAGGGACGAGTTCTGAGCAGTACTTC.

This CDR3 reads CASSYPRQATDTQYF. CDR3 in DNA: TGTGCCAGCAGTTACCCCCGGCAGGCCACAGATACGCAGTATTTT. The chain employs TRBV6-6 and TRBJ2-3; D is undetermined. V lost 2 bases, J lost 2 bases, and 11 bases lay in between. Germline V gene lookup returns CDR1 MNHNY and CDR2 SVGAGI (reference sequence). This CDR3 comprises 15 residues.

The chain joins TRBV4-3 to TRBJ2-7; TRBD2 aligns across 7 bases. Germline V gene data show CDR1 as LGHNA and CDR2 as YSLEER. The CDR3 length is 14 residues. V gave up 10 bases and J gave up 1 base; unmatched junction bases: 10. The CDR3 loop is CATSGGLGSYEQYF. CDR3 bases: TGCGCCACCTCCGGAGGACTAGGTTCCTACGAGCAGTACTTC.

The chain couples TRBV7-2 to TRBJ2-7; D unclear. V lost 5 bases to trimming and J lost 7 bases, with 21 bases between them. The CDR3 extends over 15 amino acids. CDR1 SGHTA and CDR2 FQGNSA come from the germline V gene. DNA for the CDR3: TGTGCCAGCAGCCGCGGCAGCACACAACTGAGGGAGCAGTACTTC. This sequence encodes CASSRGSTQLREQYF.

This clone was detected a few times. The chain links TRBV25-1 to TRBJ2-7, with no clear D. Between the trimmed V and J ends, which lost 3 bases and 3 bases, there was a span of 3 bases. The CDR3 loop spans 11 amino acids. In germline, CDR1 is MGHDK, CDR2 SYGVNS. This CDR3 reads CASSDGYEQYF. CDR3 DNA sequence: TGTGCCAGCAGTGACGGCTACGAGCAGTACTTC.

The rearrangement uses TRBV9 and TRBJ2-3; 11 bases agree with TRBD2. Germline V gives CDR1 SGDLS, CDR2 YYNGEE. The CDR3 is 16 amino acids. The V gene end was trimmed by 4 bases and the J gene end by 2 bases; junction bases not matched to a gene: 6. CDR3 protein: CASSPRLAGYTDTQYF. Here the CDR3 DNA reads TGTGCCAGCAGCCCCAGACTAGCGGGGTACACAGATACGCAGTATTTT.

This clone has just a few counts. V gene TRBV6-6 combines with J gene TRBJ2-1, with 7 bases that match TRBD2. The CDR3 contains 16 residues. The V gene's germline CDR1 is MNHNY and CDR2 SVGAGI (reference sequence). The V gene end was trimmed by 0 bases and the J gene end by 0 bases; junction bases not matched to a gene: 2. This CDR3 is CASSYSGGSSYNEQFF. The DNA for the CDR3 is TGTGCCAGCAGTTACTCGGGCGGGAGCTCCTACAATGAGCAGTTCTTC.

This clone has a single count. This chain uses TRBV27 with TRBJ2-7, with a tentative D call TRBD2 (6 bases). The CDR3 is 13 residues long. Germline CDR1 reads MNHEY; CDR2 reads SMNVEV (reference sequence). Between the trimmed V and J ends, which lost 8 bases and 4 bases, there was a span of 15 bases. CDR3 bases: TGTGCCAGCGCCCTCGTGGCGGGGTACGAGCAGTACTTC. It is translated as CASALVAGYEQYF.